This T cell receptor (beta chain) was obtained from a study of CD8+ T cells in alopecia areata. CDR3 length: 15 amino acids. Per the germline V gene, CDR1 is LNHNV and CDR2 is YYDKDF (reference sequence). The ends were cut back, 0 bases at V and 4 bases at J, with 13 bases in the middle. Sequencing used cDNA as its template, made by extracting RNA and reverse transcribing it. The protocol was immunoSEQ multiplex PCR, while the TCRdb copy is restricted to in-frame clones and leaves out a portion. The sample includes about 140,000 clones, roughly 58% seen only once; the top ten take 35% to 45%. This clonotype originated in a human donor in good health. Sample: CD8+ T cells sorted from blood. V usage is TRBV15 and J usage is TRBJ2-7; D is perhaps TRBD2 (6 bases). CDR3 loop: CATSRDERARYEQYF. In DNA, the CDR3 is TGTGCCACCAGCAGAGACGAGCGGGCGAGATACGAGCAGTACTTC.